These 17 T cell receptor beta chains were sequenced from one sample in a study of CD8 T cells in Susac syndrome. A quantity of about 0.5 to 1 ug RNA underwent reverse transcription using random hexamers. TCRdb ran MiXCR on the immunoSEQ multiplex PCR reads and lists one entry per CDR3 protein. The table has some 190,000 distinct CDR3 sequences, approximately 94% seen once. The sequenced sample was CD4+ T cells from PBMCs. Receptors were obtained from a human donor with Susac syndrome.

This chain links TRBV12-3 or TRBV12-4 with TRBJ2-1, with TRBD1 matching over 7 bases. The V gene end was trimmed by 5 bases and the J gene end by 7 bases; junction bases not matched to a gene: 11. CDR3 length: 15 amino acids. CDR3 bases: TGTGCCAGCAGTCCTGACAGGGCCCAAGTGAATGAGCAGTTCTTC. As protein: CASSPDRAQVNEQFF.

As DNA, the CDR3 is TGTGCCAGCAGCCCCCACCGGGTTGCCGAGCAGTACTTC. Its protein product is CASSPHRVAEQYF. The chain has TRBV7-3 and TRBJ2-7, with unresolved D. CDR1 is SGHTA and CDR2 is FQGTGA in the germline V gene. With 5 bases removed from V and 6 bases from J, the gap between germline ends came to 14 bases. This CDR3 spans 13 amino acids.

This rearrangement joins TRBV9 to TRBJ2-3; 8 bases match TRBD2. Germline trimming cut 2 bases from V and 4 bases from J; bases unmatched to any gene: 6. CDR1 and CDR2 from the germline V gene are SGDLS and YYNGEE. The CDR3 is made up of 15 amino acids. The CDR3 nucleotides read TGTGCCAGCAGCGTTAACGGGGGGGCCTCAGATACGCAGTATTTT. Protein sequence: CASSVNGGASDTQYF.

The J gene is TRBJ1-2, the V gene TRBV27; D is perhaps TRBD1 (5 bases). The V gene lost 4 bases and the J gene lost 1 base, with 10 bases spanning the gap. The CDR3 consists of 14 residues. Germline V CDR1 and CDR2: MNHEY, SMNVEV (reference sequence). CDR3 in DNA: TGTGCCAGCAGTTCGACCAGGGTTAACTATGGCTACACCTTC. Its protein is CASSSTRVNYGYTF.

The CDR3 spells CASTQRLAGGADTQYF. In nucleotides, the CDR3 is TGTGCCAGCACCCAAAGACTAGCGGGGGGCGCAGATACGCAGTATTTT. The chain combines TRBV7-2 with TRBJ2-3, with 13 bases lining up with TRBD2. CDR3 length: 16 amino acids. V trimming: 7 bases; J trimming: 4 bases; junction bases outside the gene matches: 8. CDR1 and CDR2 from the germline V gene are SGHTA and FQGNSA.

This chain joins TRBV3-1 and TRBJ1-6; D is ambiguous. The germline V gene encodes CDR1 LGHDT and CDR2 YNNKEL (reference sequence). Trimming removed 3 bases from V and 10 bases from J, with 13 bases in between. CDR3 length: 14 residues. The CDR3 DNA reads as TGTGCCAGCAGCCAGACCCCACAAGACTCACCCCTCCACTTT. Its protein is CASSQTPQDSPLHF.

V is TRBV27 and J is TRBJ2-1, with 7 bases lining up with TRBD1. With 3 bases clipped from V and 5 bases from J, the junction kept 1 base outside the gene matches. The CDR3 is 13 amino acids. CDR1 and CDR2 (germline): MNHEY, SMNVEV (reference sequence). The CDR3 protein is CASSFQGDNEQFF. CDR3 nucleotide sequence: TGTGCCAGCAGTTTTCAGGGGGACAATGAGCAGTTCTTC.

The chain joins TRBV6-1 to TRBJ2-7, with 10 bases aligning to TRBD1. The CDR3 has 17 amino acids. V lost 5 bases, J lost 6 bases, and 16 bases stayed unmatched. The V gene's germline CDR1 is MNHNS and CDR2 SASEGT. Here the CDR3 DNA reads TGTGCCAGCAGTCGCGCCCCCCCACCGGGACAGGGGTCCGAGCAGTACTTC. Protein sequence: CASSRAPPPGQGSEQYF.

V gene TRBV11-1 combines with J gene TRBJ1-1; D unclear. The CDR3 is 13 residues long. Trimming cost V 2 bases and J 5 bases, with 9 bases left between them. From germline, CDR1 is SGHAT and CDR2 FQDESV (reference sequence). In DNA, the CDR3 is TGTGCCAGCAGCTTAAGGGAACAGACTGAAGCTTTCTTT. Amino acid sequence: CASSLREQTEAFF.

This chain connects TRBV14 to TRBJ1-1; tentatively, D is TRBD1 (5 bases). The CDR3 length is 14 residues. V lost 4 bases, J lost 1 base, and 10 bases lay in between. CDR1 and CDR2 from the germline V gene are SGHDN and FVKESK. The DNA of the CDR3 is TGTGCCAGCAGCCTAACTCAGGGGAACACTGAAGCTTTCTTT. It codes for CASSLTQGNTEAFF.

The chain carries TRBV7-9 and TRBJ2-7, with D possibly matching TRBD2 (6 bases). Germline assignment: CDR1 SEHNR and CDR2 FQNEAQ (reference sequence). The CDR3 is 15 amino acids. V was clipped by 5 bases and J by 2 bases, with 16 bases between them. The CDR3 coding sequence is TGTGCCAGCAGCCGGTGGTCCGGCGGGACCTACGAGCAGTACTTC. This gives the protein CASSRWSGGTYEQYF.

V usage is TRBV3-1 and J usage is TRBJ2-5; 11 nucleotides line up with TRBD2. The CDR3 sequence is 15 residues long. V was pared by 3 bases and J by 5 bases, with 5 bases of the junction left unmatched. CDR1 is LGHDT, CDR2 YNNKEL, per germline (reference sequence). The CDR3 region has the DNA TGTGCCAGCAGCCATAGCGGGGGGGCCTCGGAGACCCAGTACTTC. Its protein product is CASSHSGGASETQYF.

The V gene is TRBV5-1, the J gene TRBJ2-2; no clear D. This CDR3 has 16 amino acids. Germline V gene sequence: CDR1 SGHRS, CDR2 YFSETQ. The ends were cut back, 0 bases at V and 2 bases at J, with 11 bases in the middle. CDR3: CASSLEVSSNTGELFF. The CDR3 DNA sequence: TGCGCCAGCAGCTTGGAGGTATCTTCTAACACCGGGGAGCTGTTTTTT.

J is TRBJ1-2 and V is TRBV28, with 9 bases fitting TRBD1. The germline V gene has CDR1 MDHEN and CDR2 SYDVKM. The junction had 5 bases not matched to a gene; V was cut back by 4 bases and J by 5 bases. This CDR3 is built from 14 residues. The CDR3 here is CASSSQGAGYGYTF. CDR3 bases: TGTGCCAGCAGTTCACAGGGGGCAGGGTATGGCTACACCTTC.

The J gene is TRBJ1-2, the V gene TRBV6-6, with D uncertain. The V gene's germline CDR1 is MNHNY and CDR2 SVGAGI (reference sequence). The CDR3 totals 14 residues. V was pared by 5 bases and J by 8 bases, with 18 bases between. The CDR3 nucleotides are TGTGCCAGCAGTCTTAAATGGCCCCTTGAGGGCTACACCTTC. Translated: CASSLKWPLEGYTF.

This chain uses TRBV6-5 with TRBJ1-6, with a weak D call TRBD1 (6 bases). This CDR3 comprises 14 residues. Germline assignment: CDR1 MNHEY and CDR2 SVGAGI. The V end lost 6 bases, the J end lost 10 bases, and 16 bases lay between the germline ends. The CDR3 is CASRKGGIGSPLHF. The CDR3 DNA sequence: TGTGCCAGCAGAAAGGGGGGGATAGGGTCACCCCTCCACTTT.

This clonotype was seen only once. The chain employs TRBV5-6 and TRBJ2-3; 14 bases agree with TRBD2. The length of the CDR3 is 16 residues. Trimming removed 5 bases from V and 1 base from J; junction bases left unmatched: 3. Germline lookup yields CDR1 SGHDT and CDR2 YYEEEE. Here the CDR3 reads CASSGTSGGRTDTQYF. CDR3 sequence (DNA): TGTGCCAGCAGTGGGACTAGCGGGGGACGCACAGATACGCAGTATTTT.